What follows are 4 T cell receptor beta chains derived from one specimen sequenced in a study of blood T cell repertoires in COVID-19. TCRdb keeps only in-frame clones here, not all; method: immunoSEQ multiplex PCR. Of roughly 140,000 clones in the sample, roughly 85% are singletons; the top ten hold 2.5% to 3%. The specimen sequenced was peripheral blood. The receptors shown here come from a middle-aged man with acute or convalescent COVID-19.

The chain uses TRBV12-3 or TRBV12-4 and TRBJ1-1; 8 bases are a match to TRBD1. V was clipped by 2 bases and J by 8 bases; unmatched bases: 4. The length of the CDR3 is 13 residues. The CDR3 sequence: CASSLPGTGEAFF. CDR3 sequence (DNA): TGTGCCAGCAGTTTACCCGGGACAGGCGAAGCTTTCTTT.

The V gene is TRBV19, the J gene TRBJ2-1; 12 positions match TRBD1. The germline V gene encodes CDR1 LNHDA and CDR2 SQIVND (reference sequence). V lost 3 bases to trimming and J lost 7 bases; unmatched junction nucleotides: 7. The CDR3 consists of 16 residues. CDR3 bases: TGTGCCAGTAGTATCAGCGGGACAGGGGGCATGAATGAGCAGTTCTTC. This gives the protein CASSISGTGGMNEQFF.

This chain links TRBV3-1 (or the pseudogene TRBV3-2) with TRBJ1-2; no reliable D call. Germline V lookup: CDR1 LGHDT, CDR2 YNNKEL (reference sequence). Trimming took off 0 bases at V and 8 bases at J, with 13 bases between the two ends. The length of the CDR3 is 14 residues. For the CDR3, the DNA is TGTGCCAGCAGCCAAGATCGGCGGGTCGAGGGCTACACCTTC. Its translation is CASSQDRRVEGYTF.

A few counts support this clone. This chain uses TRBV16 with TRBJ2-7; a possible D gene is TRBD1 (6 bases). CDR1 is KGHSY, CDR2 FQNENV, per germline. The ends were cut back, 4 bases at V and 2 bases at J, with 15 bases in the middle. This CDR3 is 15 amino acids long. CDR3 in amino acids: CASSPRGGPAYEQYF. DNA for the CDR3: TGTGCCAGCAGCCCTAGAGGGGGACCCGCCTACGAGCAGTACTTC.